These 18 T cell receptor beta chains share one sample of origin, sequenced in a study of shared clonotypes between healthy human individuals. Here immunoSEQ multiplex PCR was the method, and the copy in TCRdb shows in-frame clones only, minus some. This table has roughly 1 million clones, 60% to 80% appearing once. Sequencing was done on a sample of memory CD4+ T cells sorted from blood. Noted subset: CD45RA-negative fraction. These receptors were taken from a man between 18 and 29 years old in good health.

The chain couples TRBV7-9 to TRBJ2-3; the D is unclear. The germline CDR1 and CDR2 sequences are SEHNR and FQNEAQ (reference sequence). CDR3 length: 14 residues. Trimming took 1 base from V and 2 from J, leaving 7 bases between them. CDR3 protein: CASSLGQDTDTQYF. DNA of the CDR3: TGTGCCAGCAGCTTAGGTCAGGACACAGATACGCAGTATTTT.

V usage is TRBV15 and J usage is TRBJ2-7, with D possibly TRBD2 on 7 matching bases. The CDR3 has 15 amino acids. The germline CDR1 and CDR2 sequences are LNHNV and YYDKDF (reference sequence). V lost 0 bases to trimming and J lost 4 bases, with 13 bases between them. The CDR3 reads CATSRDSGGPYEQYF. The CDR3 DNA follows: TGTGCCACCAGCAGAGATTCCGGGGGGCCGTACGAGCAGTACTTC.

The sample holds a few counts of this clone. The J gene is TRBJ1-5, the V gene TRBV7-2; D is possibly TRBD1 (6 bases). V was shortened by 1 base and J by 5 bases, with 15 bases between the two germline ends. The CDR3 totals 16 residues. Per the germline V gene, CDR1 is SGHTA and CDR2 is FQGNSA. For the CDR3, the DNA is TGTGCCAGCAGCTTAGGTTCGGGGGGCGCCTATCAGCCCCAGCATTTT. Translated, it gives CASSLGSGGAYQPQHF.

The chain is built from TRBV19 and TRBJ1-2; D remains unclear. V was trimmed by 7 bases and J by 2 bases, leaving 20 bases between them. The length of the CDR3 is 16 residues. CDR1 and CDR2 (germline): LNHDA, SQIVND (reference sequence). CDR3 protein: CASTLSTTSGNYGYTF. The CDR3, as DNA: TGTGCCAGTACCTTATCAACCACCAGCGGGAACTATGGCTACACCTTC. Looking up the rest from reference TRBV19 and TRBJ1-2 gives the full variable domain: DGGITQSPKYLFRKEGQNVTLSCEQNLNHDAMYWYRQDPGQGLRLIYYSQIVNDFQKGDIAEGYSVSREKKESFPLTVTSAQKNPTAFYLCASTLSTTSGNYGYTFGSGTRLTVV.

This chain uses TRBV5-1 with TRBJ2-3, with unresolved D. Between the trimmed V and J ends, which lost 0 bases and 2 bases, there was a span of 10 bases. Germline lookup yields CDR1 SGHRS and CDR2 YFSETQ. The CDR3 is 15 amino acids. The CDR3 reads CASSLALGPTDTQYF. Written as DNA, the CDR3 is TGCGCCAGCAGCTTGGCCTTAGGCCCCACAGATACGCAGTATTTT.

This clone showed up just a few times. The rearrangement joins TRBV6-6 to TRBJ1-5; maybe TRBD1 (6 bases). The CDR3 spans 16 residues. Germline lookup yields CDR1 MNHNY and CDR2 SVGAGI (reference sequence). V was clipped by 5 bases and J by 6 bases, with 20 bases between them. The CDR3 is CASSPVMTGRSQPQHF. As DNA, the CDR3 is TGTGCCAGCAGTCCAGTTATGACAGGAAGAAGTCAGCCCCAGCATTTT.

The genes are TRBV2 and TRBJ1-1, with D uncertain. The V gene lost 4 bases and the J gene lost 1 base, with 10 bases spanning the gap. Germline CDR1 is SNHLY and CDR2 is FYNNEI. The CDR3 runs to 14 residues. The CDR3 bases are TGTGCCAGCAGTGCGACCGATTCGAACACTGAAGCTTTCTTT. This translates into CASSATDSNTEAFF.

This rearrangement joins TRBV2 to TRBJ2-1; D possibly corresponds to TRBD1 (5 bases). CDR1 is SNHLY, CDR2 FYNNEI, per germline. This CDR3 contains 11 residues. V lost 7 bases and J 9 bases, leaving 10 bases between the germline ends. The DNA of the CDR3 is TGTGCCAGCACTCGAAGGGGTGAGCAGTTCTTC. It codes for CASTRRGEQFF.

This clone was found a few times. The chain links TRBV30 to TRBJ1-1; perhaps TRBD1 as D (5 bases). The length of the CDR3 is 10 residues. V shed 7 bases and J shed 9 bases, with 12 bases lying between them. Germline V gene data show CDR1 as GTSNPN and CDR2 as SVGIG (reference sequence). The CDR3, as DNA: TGTGCCTCTGGCCCAGGGAAAGCTTTCTTT. Translating it yields CASGPGKAFF.

With respect to this clone: This likely reflects a read error, since a far larger clone is one base away. The rearrangement links TRBV5-6 to TRBJ2-7; the D is unclear. V was cut by 0 bases and J by 5 bases, with 3 bases left in between. The CDR3 runs 11 residues. Germline CDR1 reads SGHDT; CDR2 reads YYEEEE. The CDR3 is CASSLGNEQYF. CDR3 nucleotides: TGTGCCAGCAGCTTGGGCAACGAGCAGTACTTC.

This clone occurred a few times. Within the sample, other DNA sequences also encode this same CDR3. V usage is TRBV7-9 and J usage is TRBJ1-5; D is unclear. The CDR3 runs 14 residues. CDR1 is SEHNR and CDR2 is FQNEAQ in the germline V gene (reference sequence). Between the trimmed V and J ends, which lost 1 base and 1 base, there was a span of 5 bases. In DNA form, the CDR3 reads TGTGCCAGCAGCTTAGAGGGCAGCAATCAGCCCCAGCATTTT. This translates into CASSLEGSNQPQHF.

DNA of the CDR3: TGTGCCAGCAGGCACCGGGACAGGGTTGACGAGCAGTACTTC. Translation: CASRHRDRVDEQYF. J is TRBJ2-7 and V is TRBV6-1; TRBD1 matches 9 bases. With 6 bases clipped from V and 5 bases from J, the junction kept 8 bases outside the gene matches. This CDR3 spans 14 amino acids. Looked up from germline, CDR1 is MNHNS and CDR2 is SASEGT.

This sequence joins TRBV7-8 and TRBJ2-3, with D maybe TRBD2 (6 bases). This CDR3 has 15 residues. Trimming shortened V by 4 bases and J by 2 bases, and 13 bases separated the two germline ends. Germline CDR1 and CDR2: SGHVS and FQNEAQ. The chain's CDR3 is CASSSRPGDTDTQYF. The CDR3 DNA reads as TGTGCCAGCAGCTCCCGTCCGGGGGACACAGATACGCAGTATTTT.

This sequence joins TRBV5-6 and TRBJ2-5, with D maybe TRBD1 (6 bases). Trimming cost V 4 bases and J 4 bases, with 20 bases left between them. From germline, CDR1 is SGHDT and CDR2 YYEEEE. This CDR3 is built from 16 residues. CDR3: CASSGSSGVKGETQYF. The DNA of the CDR3 is TGTGCCAGCAGCGGAAGTTCAGGGGTCAAGGGAGAGACCCAGTACTTC.

In its sample, this clone was seen a few times. The sample carries other DNA sequences with the same CDR3. The CDR3, as DNA: TGCGCCAGCAGCTCTAACACCGGGGAGCTGTTTTTT. Amino acid sequence: CASSSNTGELFF. This chain connects TRBV5-1 to TRBJ2-2, with unresolved D. CDR3 size: 12 residues. V gave up 3 bases and J gave up 2 bases, with 2 bases separating them. The germline gives CDR1 SGHRS, CDR2 YFSETQ.

This sequence joins TRBV18 and TRBJ1-5; D is unclear. Deletions cut 6 bases from V and 5 bases from J, with 11 bases between. Germline CDR1 and CDR2: KGHSH and LQKENI. This CDR3 comprises 13 residues. The CDR3 DNA sequence: TGTGCCAGCTCCCGGGTCGATGATCAGCCCCAGCATTTT. Encoded protein: CASSRVDDQPQHF.

The CDR3 DNA reads TGTGCCAGCAGCTTAAGGATGGCGGGGATACTCACCGGGGAGCTGTTTTTT. As protein: CASSLRMAGILTGELFF. This chain links TRBV11-2 with TRBJ2-2; D perhaps matches TRBD2 (6 bases). Germline CDR1 and CDR2: SGHAT and FQNNGV. The CDR3 has 17 amino acids. Trimming removed 2 bases at V and 4 bases at J, with 17 bases between.

This sequence joins TRBV28 and TRBJ2-1; 8 bases are shared with TRBD2. Germline V CDR1 and CDR2: MDHEN, SYDVKM. The CDR3 covers 13 residues. V shed 11 bases and J 8 bases; nucleotides not matched to a gene: 11. CDR3 region: CASSLGGGDEQFF. As DNA, the CDR3 is TGTGCCTCCTCTCTCGGGGGGGGCGATGAGCAGTTCTTC. Based on the CDR3 plus reference TRBV28 and TRBJ2-1, the full variable domain is DVKVTQSSRYLVKRTGEKVFLECVQDMDHENMFWYRQDPGLGLRLIYFSYDVKMKEKGDIPEGYSVSREKKERFSLILESASTNQTSMYLCASSLGGGDEQFFGPGTRLTVL.